The TCR beta chain under discussion was sequenced for a study of blood T cell repertoires in COVID-19. Looking at the study overall: Researchers got acute and convalescent COVID-19 samples from the United States, Italy and Spain. Nucleic acid was either cDNA or gDNA, and it came from T cells, B-cell-depleted T cells, or PBMCs.

Seattle-derived patients entered the study during active infection and were followed longitudinally. This CDR3 region has 17 residues. Trimming at V came to 1 base and at J to 3 bases, leaving 6 bases not matched to a gene. The germline gives CDR1 LGHNA, CDR2 YSLEER. Authors' analysis steps: Nucleated cell counts were estimated from reference gene primer amplification. The method was immunoSEQ multiplex PCR; TCRdb's version includes in-frame clones alone and lacks a portion of them. V, J and clone size reflect that table, while D and trimming were determined from the DNA. Among 310,000 or so clones, 88% were seen once, and the ten largest hold approximately 10%.

This chain uses TRBV4-3 with TRBJ2-2; 9 bases align to TRBD1. The source material was peripheral blood. The TCR was taken from a woman aged 30 to 39 with COVID-19, enrolled during active disease. CDR3 DNA: TGCGCCAGCAGCCAAGGTCCGGGACAGGGTCACACCGGGGAGCTGTTTTTT. Translation: CASSQGPGQGHTGELFF.